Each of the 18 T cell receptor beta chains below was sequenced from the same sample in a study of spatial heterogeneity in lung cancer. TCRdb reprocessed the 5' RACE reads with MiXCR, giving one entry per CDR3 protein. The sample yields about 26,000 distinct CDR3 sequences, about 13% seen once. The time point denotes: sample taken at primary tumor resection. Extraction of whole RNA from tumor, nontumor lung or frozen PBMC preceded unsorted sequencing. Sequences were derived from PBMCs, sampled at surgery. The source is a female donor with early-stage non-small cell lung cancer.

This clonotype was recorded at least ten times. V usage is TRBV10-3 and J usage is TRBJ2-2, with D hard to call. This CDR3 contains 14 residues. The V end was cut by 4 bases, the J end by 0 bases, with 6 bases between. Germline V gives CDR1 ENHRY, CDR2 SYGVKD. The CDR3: CAISVQPNTGELFF. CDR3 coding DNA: TGTGCCATCAGTGTCCAACCGAACACCGGGGAGCTGTTTTTT.

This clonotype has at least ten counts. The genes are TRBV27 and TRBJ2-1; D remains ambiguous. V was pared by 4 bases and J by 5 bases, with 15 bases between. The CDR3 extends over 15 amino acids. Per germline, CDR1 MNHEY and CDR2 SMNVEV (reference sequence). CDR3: CASSSFGERNNEQFF. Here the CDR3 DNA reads TGTGCCAGCAGTTCTTTTGGAGAGCGAAACAATGAGCAGTTCTTC.

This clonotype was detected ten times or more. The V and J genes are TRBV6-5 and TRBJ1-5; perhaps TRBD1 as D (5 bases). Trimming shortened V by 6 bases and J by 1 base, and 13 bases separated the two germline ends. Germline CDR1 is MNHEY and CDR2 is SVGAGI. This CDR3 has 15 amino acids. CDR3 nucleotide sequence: TGTGCCAGCAGGCCTCAGGGTCCCAGCAATCAGCCCCAGCATTTT. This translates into CASRPQGPSNQPQHF.

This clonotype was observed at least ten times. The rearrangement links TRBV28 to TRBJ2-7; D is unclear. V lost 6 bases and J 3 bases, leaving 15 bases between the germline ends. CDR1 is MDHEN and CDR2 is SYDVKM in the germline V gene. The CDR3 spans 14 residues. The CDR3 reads CASRPRRLLYEQYF. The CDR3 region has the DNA TGTGCCAGCAGACCCCGACGGCTTCTCTACGAGCAGTACTTC.

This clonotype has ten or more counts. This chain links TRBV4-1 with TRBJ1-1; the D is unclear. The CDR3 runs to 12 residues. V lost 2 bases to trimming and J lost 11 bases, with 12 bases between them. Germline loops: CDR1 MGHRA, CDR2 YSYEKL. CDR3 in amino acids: CASSQSGDAAFF. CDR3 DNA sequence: TGCGCCAGCAGCCAATCCGGAGATGCTGCTTTCTTT.

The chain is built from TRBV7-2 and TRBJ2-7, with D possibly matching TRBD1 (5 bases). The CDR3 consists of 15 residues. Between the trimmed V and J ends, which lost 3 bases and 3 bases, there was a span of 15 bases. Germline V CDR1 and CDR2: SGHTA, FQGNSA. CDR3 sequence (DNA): TGTGCCAGCAGCTTGGCAGGGTTCCCCAACTACGAGCAGTACTTC. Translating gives CASSLAGFPNYEQYF.

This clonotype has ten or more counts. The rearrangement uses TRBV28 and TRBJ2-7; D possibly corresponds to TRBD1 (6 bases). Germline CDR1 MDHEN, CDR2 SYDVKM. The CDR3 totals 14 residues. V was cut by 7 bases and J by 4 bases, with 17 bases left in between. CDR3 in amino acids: CASIETGKPYEQYF. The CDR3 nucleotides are TGTGCCAGCATCGAGACAGGAAAACCTTACGAGCAGTACTTC.

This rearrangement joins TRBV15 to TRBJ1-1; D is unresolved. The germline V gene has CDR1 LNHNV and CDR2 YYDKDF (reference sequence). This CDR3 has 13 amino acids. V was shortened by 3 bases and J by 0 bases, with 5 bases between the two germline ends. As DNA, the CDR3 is TGTGCCACCAGCAGGGAGATGAACACTGAAGCTTTCTTT. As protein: CATSREMNTEAFF.

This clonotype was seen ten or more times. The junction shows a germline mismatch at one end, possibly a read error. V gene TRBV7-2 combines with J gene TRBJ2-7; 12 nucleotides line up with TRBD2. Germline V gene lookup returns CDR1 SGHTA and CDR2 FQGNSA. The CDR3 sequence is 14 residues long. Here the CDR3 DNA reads TGTGCCAGCAGCCTAGCGGGAGGGGTTGACGAGCAGTACTTC. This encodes CASSLAGGVDEQYF.

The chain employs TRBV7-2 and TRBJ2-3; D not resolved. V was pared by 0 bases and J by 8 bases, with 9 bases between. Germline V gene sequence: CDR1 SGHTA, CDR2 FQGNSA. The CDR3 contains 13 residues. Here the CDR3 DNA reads TGTGCCAGCAGCTTAGCTGCCACAAGTACGCAGTATTTT. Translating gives CASSLAATSTQYF.

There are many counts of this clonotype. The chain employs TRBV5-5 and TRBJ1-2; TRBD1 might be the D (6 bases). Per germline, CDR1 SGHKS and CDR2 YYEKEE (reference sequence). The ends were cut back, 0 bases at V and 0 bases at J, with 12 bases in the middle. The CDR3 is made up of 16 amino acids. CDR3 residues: CASSLGLGQPNYGYTF. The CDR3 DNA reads TGTGCCAGCAGCTTGGGGTTGGGACAACCTAACTATGGCTACACCTTC.

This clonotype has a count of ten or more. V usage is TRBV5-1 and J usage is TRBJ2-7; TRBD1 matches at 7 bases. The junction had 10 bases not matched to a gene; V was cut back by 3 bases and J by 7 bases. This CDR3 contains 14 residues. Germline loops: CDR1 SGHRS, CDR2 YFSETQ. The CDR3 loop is CASSSKTGPTEQYF. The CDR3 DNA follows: TGCGCCAGCAGCTCAAAGACAGGGCCTACGGAGCAGTACTTC.

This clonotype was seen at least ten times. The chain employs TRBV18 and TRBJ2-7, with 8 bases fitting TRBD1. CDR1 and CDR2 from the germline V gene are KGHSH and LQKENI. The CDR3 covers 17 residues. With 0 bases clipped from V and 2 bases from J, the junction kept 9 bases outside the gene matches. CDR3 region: CASSPPGRGTGPYEQYF. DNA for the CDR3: TGTGCCAGCTCACCACCGGGGAGAGGGACAGGACCCTACGAGCAGTACTTC.

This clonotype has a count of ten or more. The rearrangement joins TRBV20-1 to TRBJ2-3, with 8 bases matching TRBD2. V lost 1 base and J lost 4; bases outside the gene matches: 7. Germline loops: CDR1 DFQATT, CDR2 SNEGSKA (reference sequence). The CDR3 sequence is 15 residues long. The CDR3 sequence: CSARVGAGAADTQYF. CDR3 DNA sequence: TGCAGTGCTAGAGTTGGAGCGGGAGCAGCAGATACGCAGTATTTT.

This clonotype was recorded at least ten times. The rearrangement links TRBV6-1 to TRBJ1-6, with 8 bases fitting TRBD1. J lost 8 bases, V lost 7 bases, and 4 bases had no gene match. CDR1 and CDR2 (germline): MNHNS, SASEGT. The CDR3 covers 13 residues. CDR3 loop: CASIGTGHSPLHF. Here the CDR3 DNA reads TGTGCCAGCATCGGGACAGGTCATTCACCCCTCCACTTT.

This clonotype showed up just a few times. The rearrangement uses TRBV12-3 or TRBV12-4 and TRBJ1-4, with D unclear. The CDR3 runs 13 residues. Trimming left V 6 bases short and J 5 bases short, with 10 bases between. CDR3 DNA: TGTGCCAGCAGCTCGTCTGGGAATGAAAAACTGTTTTTT. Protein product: CASSSSGNEKLFF.

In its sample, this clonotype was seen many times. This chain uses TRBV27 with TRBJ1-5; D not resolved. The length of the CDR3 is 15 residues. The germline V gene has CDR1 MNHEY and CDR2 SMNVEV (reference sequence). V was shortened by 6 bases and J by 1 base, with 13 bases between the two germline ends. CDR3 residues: CASRINRASNQPQHF. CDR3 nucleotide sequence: TGTGCCAGCAGGATCAACCGGGCGAGCAATCAGCCCCAGCATTTT.

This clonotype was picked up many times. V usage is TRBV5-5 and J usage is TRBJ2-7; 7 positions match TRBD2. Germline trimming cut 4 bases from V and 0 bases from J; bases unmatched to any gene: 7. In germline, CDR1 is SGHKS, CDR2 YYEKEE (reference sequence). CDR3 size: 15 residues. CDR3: CASSSGTLSSYEQYF. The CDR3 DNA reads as TGTGCCAGCAGCAGCGGGACTCTCAGCTCCTACGAGCAGTACTTC.